Listed below are T cell receptor beta chains from one sample, sequenced in a study of monozygotic twins with inflammatory bowel disease. After re-calling the 5' RACE reads, TCRdb lists one entry per CDR3 protein, DNA absent. This table holds approximately 330,000 distinct CDR3 sequences. Sequencing was done on a sample of blood. These receptors came from a human donor with ulcerative colitis or Crohn's disease, or a healthy co-twin of an affected twin (not recorded which). Each CDR3 is given with its conserved first and last residue.

>TRBV15|TRBJ1-5
CATSTESGGNQPQHF
>TRBV29-1|TRBJ1-1
CSVEDWGGGANTEAFF
>TRBV6-1|TRBJ2-7
CASSQGETHEQYF
>TRBV5-6|TRBJ1-2
CASSSHIQGNYGYTF
>TRBV11-2|TRBJ2-5
CASSLLRTGLQETQYF
>TRBV4-3|TRBJ1-5
CASSQERGLNQPQHF
>TRBV7-8|TRBJ2-1
CASSPSPIGISYNEQFF
>TRBV10-3|TRBJ2-1
CAISASSGNEQFF
>TRBV4-3|TRBJ2-3
CASSQAGTSRTDTQYF
>TRBV29-1|TRBJ2-5
CSVRRDSKETQYF
>TRBV7-8|TRBJ2-5
CASIVGQPPETQYF
>TRBV6-6|TRBJ2-7
CASSYGTPYEQYF
>TRBV5-1|TRBJ2-7
CASSLATGAYEQYF
>TRBV5-1|TRBJ2-3
CASSLGLPTDTQYF
>TRBV5-6|TRBJ1-1
CASSSAEGANTEAFF
>TRBV19|TRBJ1-2
CASSATGGFYGYTF
>TRBV20-1|TRBJ2-7
CSVAGTGRYEQYF
>TRBV5-1|TRBJ2-1
CASSAGLADNEQFF
>TRBV14|TRBJ1-5
CASSAGQGFNQPQHF
>TRBV3-1|TRBJ2-7
CASSQAKGASSYEQYF
>TRBV20-1|TRBJ2-7
CSATLGTRTYEQYF
>TRBV7-2|TRBJ2-5
CASSTKTGRETQYF
>TRBV6-1|TRBJ2-3
CASRTGDFRTDTQYF
>TRBV20-1|TRBJ1-1
CSARRERNTEAFF
>TRBV7-2|TRBJ2-5
CASSLGLARDPLETQYF
>TRBV13|TRBJ2-7
CASSFRTGHYEQYF
>TRBV20-1|TRBJ1-1
CSATQGRNTEAFF
>TRBV7-2|TRBJ2-1
CASSGWRGEQFF
>TRBV6-1|TRBJ1-2
CASSEVGRGEYYTF